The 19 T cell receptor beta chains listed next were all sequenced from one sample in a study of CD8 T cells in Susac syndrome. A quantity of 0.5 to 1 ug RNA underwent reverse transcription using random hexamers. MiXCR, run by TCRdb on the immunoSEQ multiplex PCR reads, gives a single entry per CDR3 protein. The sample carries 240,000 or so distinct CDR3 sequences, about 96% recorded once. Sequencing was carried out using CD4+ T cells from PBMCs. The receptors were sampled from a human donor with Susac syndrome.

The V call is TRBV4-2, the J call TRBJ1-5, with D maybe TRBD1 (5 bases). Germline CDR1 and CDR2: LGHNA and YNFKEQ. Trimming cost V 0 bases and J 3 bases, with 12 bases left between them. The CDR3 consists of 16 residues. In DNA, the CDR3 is TGTGCCAGCAGCCAAGATTCCCCAGGGCACAATCAGCCCCAGCATTTT. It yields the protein CASSQDSPGHNQPQHF.

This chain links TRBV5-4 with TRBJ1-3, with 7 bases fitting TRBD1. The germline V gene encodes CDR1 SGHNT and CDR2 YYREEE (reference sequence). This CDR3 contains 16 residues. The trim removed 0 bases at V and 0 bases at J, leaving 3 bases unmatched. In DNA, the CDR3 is TGTGCCAGCAGCTTGGGAGGACAGGTCTCTGGAAACACCATATATTTT. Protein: CASSLGGQVSGNTIYF.

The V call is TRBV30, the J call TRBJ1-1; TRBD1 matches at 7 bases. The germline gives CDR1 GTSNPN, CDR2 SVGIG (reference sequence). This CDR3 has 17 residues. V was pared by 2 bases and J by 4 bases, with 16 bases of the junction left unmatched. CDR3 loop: CAWSSPRGGGVVTEAFF. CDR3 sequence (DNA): TGTGCCTGGAGTTCCCCCCGGGGAGGGGGCGTCGTCACTGAAGCTTTCTTT. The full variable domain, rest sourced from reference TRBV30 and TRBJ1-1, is SQTIHQWPATLVQPVGSPLSLECTVEGTSNPNLYWYRQAAGRGLQLLFYSVGIGQISSEVPQNLSASRPQDRQFILSSKKLLLSDSGFYLCAWSSPRGGGVVTEAFFGQGTRLTVV.

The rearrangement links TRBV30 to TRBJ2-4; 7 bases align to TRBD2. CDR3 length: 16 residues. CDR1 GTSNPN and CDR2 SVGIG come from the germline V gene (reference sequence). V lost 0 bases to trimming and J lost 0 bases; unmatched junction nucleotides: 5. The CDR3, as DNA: TGTGCCTGGAGTGTTAGGCTAGCGGAAGCCAAAAACATTCAGTACTTC. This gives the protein CAWSVRLAEAKNIQYF.

CDR3 residues: CASSPVDPAGEQFF. CDR3 in DNA: TGCGCCAGCAGCCCCGTCGACCCCGCGGGTGAGCAGTTCTTC. The chain joins TRBV4-1 to TRBJ2-1, with a tentative D call TRBD2 (5 bases). The CDR3 runs 14 residues. Deletions cut 4 bases from V and 9 bases from J, with 16 bases between. CDR1 MGHRA and CDR2 YSYEKL come from the germline V gene.

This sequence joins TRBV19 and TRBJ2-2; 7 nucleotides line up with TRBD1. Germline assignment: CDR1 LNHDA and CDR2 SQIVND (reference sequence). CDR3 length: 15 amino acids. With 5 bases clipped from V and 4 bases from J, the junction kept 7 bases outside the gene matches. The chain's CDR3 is CASSSTGTRTGELFF. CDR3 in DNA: TGTGCCAGTAGTTCGACAGGGACCCGCACCGGGGAGCTGTTTTTT.

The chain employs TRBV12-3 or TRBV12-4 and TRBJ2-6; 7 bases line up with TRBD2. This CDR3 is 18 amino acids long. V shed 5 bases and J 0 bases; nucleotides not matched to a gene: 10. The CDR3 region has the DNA TGTGCCAGCAGTGATCAACTAGCGTTGAGCTCTGGGGCCAACGTCCTGACTTTC. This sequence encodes CASSDQLALSSGANVLTF.

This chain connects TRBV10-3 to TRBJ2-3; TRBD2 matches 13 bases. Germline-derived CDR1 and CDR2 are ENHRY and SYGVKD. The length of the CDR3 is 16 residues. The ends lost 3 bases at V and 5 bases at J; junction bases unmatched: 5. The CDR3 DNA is TGTGCCATCAGTGACGTGACTAGCGGGAGGATAGATACGCAGTATTTT. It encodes CAISDVTSGRIDTQYF.

CDR3 protein: CASSFTGGQSYPYF. CDR3 nucleotides: TGCGCCAGCAGCTTTACAGGGGGCCAAAGTTATCCGTACTTC. V is TRBV5-1 and J is TRBJ2-4; 9 bases agree with TRBD1. The CDR3 spans 14 residues. The V gene end was trimmed by 2 bases and the J gene end by 15 bases; junction bases not matched to a gene: 12. Germline CDR1 SGHRS, CDR2 YFSETQ.

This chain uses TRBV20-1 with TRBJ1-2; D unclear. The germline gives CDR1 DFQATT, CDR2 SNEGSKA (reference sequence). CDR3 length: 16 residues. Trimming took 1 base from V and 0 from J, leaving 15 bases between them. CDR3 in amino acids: CSARGMGEETNYGYTF. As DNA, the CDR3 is TGCAGTGCTAGAGGGATGGGAGAAGAGACTAACTATGGCTACACCTTC.

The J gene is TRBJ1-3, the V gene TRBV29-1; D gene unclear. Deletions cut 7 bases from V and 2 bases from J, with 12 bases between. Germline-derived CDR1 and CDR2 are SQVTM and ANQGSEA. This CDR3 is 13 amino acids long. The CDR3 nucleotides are TGCAGCGCCCGCCCGACGGCTGGAAACACCATATATTTT. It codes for CSARPTAGNTIYF.

CDR3 sequence (DNA): TGTGCCAGCAGCCCCCACCGGGACAGGACCTACGAGCAGTACTTC. It specifies CASSPHRDRTYEQYF. V usage is TRBV7-8 and J usage is TRBJ2-7, with 8 bases lining up with TRBD1. CDR3 length: 15 residues. The germline CDR1 and CDR2 sequences are SGHVS and FQNEAQ. Trimming at V came to 5 bases and at J to 2 bases, leaving 8 bases not matched to a gene.

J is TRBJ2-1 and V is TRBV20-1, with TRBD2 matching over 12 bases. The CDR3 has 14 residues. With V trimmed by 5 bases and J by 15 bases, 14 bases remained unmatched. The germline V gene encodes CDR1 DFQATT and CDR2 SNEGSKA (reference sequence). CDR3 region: CSADRSLLAGGVFF. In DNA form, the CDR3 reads TGCAGTGCTGATCGGTCCCTCCTAGCGGGAGGGGTGTTCTTC.

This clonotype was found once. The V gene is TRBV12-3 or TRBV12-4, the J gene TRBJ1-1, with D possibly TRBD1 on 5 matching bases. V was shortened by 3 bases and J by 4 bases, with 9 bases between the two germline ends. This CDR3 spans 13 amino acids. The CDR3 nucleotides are TGTGCCAGCAGTTTGGGACGGTTCACTGAAGCTTTCTTT. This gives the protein CASSLGRFTEAFF.

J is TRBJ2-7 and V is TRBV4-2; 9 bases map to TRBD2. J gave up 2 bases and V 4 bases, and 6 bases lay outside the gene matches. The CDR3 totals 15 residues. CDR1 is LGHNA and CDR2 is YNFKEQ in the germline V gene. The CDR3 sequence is CASSLGLAKAYEQYF. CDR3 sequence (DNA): TGTGCCAGCAGCCTAGGACTAGCGAAAGCCTACGAGCAGTACTTC.

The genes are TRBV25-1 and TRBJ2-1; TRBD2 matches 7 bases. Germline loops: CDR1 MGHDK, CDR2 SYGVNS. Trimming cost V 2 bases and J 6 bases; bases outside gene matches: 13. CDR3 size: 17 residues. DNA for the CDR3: TGTGCCAGCAGTGAACTCGCCCTAGCGGAATTCTTCAATGAGCAGTTCTTC. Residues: CASSELALAEFFNEQFF.

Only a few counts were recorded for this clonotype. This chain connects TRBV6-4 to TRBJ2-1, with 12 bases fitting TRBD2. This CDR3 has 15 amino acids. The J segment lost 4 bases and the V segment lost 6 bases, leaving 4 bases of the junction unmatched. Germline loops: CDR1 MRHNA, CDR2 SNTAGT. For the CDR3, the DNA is TGTGCCAGCAGCGAGACTAGCGGGAGTTACAATGAGCAGTTCTTC. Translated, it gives CASSETSGSYNEQFF.

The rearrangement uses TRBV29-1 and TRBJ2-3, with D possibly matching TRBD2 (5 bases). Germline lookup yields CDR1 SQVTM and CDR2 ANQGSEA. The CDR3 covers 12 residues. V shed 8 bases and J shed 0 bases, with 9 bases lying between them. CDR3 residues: CSFDYSTDTQYF. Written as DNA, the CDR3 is TGCAGCTTCGACTATAGCACAGATACGCAGTATTTT.

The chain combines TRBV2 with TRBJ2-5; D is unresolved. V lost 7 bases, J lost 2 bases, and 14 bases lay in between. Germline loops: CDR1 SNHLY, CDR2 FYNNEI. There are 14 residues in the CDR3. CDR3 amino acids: CASTQGSRQETQYF. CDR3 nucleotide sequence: TGTGCCAGCACCCAAGGGTCACGACAAGAGACCCAGTACTTC.